Here is one T cell receptor (beta chain) with its context. As yet, its antigen is unknown. From the reads, TCRdb called clonotypes with MiXCR, one entry per CDR3 protein. The table lists approximately 250,000 distinct CDR3 sequences, 6.5% of them singletons. The sample is drawn from a study of T cell repertoires in cytomegalovirus infection. Study-level background: Matching HLA type, along with CMV infection, was indicated by public TCR beta signatures.

The V and J ends lost 2 bases and 3 bases respectively, with 14 bases between them. Germline V gives CDR1 MDHEN, CDR2 SYDVKM. This CDR3 region has 16 residues. General study findings and limits: The study found HLA-C-restricted CMV-specific TCR beta clonotypes dominating the ex vivo response. Summed frequency of public TCR beta families distinguished CMV carriers with the relevant HLA.

The receptor was isolated from a human donor in good health (CMV status not recorded). Some clones in this sample may be carry-over from other donors' samples. The V and J genes are TRBV28 and TRBJ1-5; D is possibly TRBD1 (6 bases). Sequencing used PBMCs. The CDR3 loop reads CASSLPGPGVNQPQHF. DNA of the CDR3: TGTGCCAGCAGTTTACCGGGGCCAGGGGTCAATCAGCCCCAGCATTTT.